The sequence of this TCR beta chain was determined in a study of control samples from healthy donors and cancer patients. Germline lookup yields CDR1 SGHRS and CDR2 YFSETQ. CDR3 size: 17 residues. The ends were cut back, 3 bases at V and 1 base at J, with 14 bases in the middle. Sequenced by immunoSEQ multiplex PCR; TCRdb stores in-frame clones only, minus some. The data contain 75,000 to 95,000 clones, approximately 91% of them singletons. The TCR sequence derives from a woman aged 50 to 60 with colorectal cancer. Sequencing was carried out using PBMCs. This rearrangement joins TRBV5-1 to TRBJ2-6, with D possibly matching TRBD2 (7 bases). CDR3 DNA: TGCGCCAGCAGCTCGGGGGGCAGGACTTCTGGGGCCAACGTCCTGACTTTC. It is translated as CASSSGGRTSGANVLTF.